This T cell receptor beta chain was documented in a study of blood T cell repertoires in COVID-19. V was cut by 4 bases and J by 8 bases, with 14 bases left in between. CDR1 and CDR2 (germline): SGHRS, YFSETQ. The CDR3 extends over 13 amino acids. TCRdb's table, derived via immunoSEQ multiplex PCR, lists solely in-frame clones and lacks some. The top ten hold less than 8% of the sample, which has 200,000 or so clones, over 75% seen once. The chain employs TRBV5-1 and TRBJ2-3; TRBD2 might be the D (7 bases). The clonotype originates from a man aged 25 to 40 in a cohort exposed to, infected with or recovered from COVID-19 (not recorded which). The specimen sequenced was PBMCs or T cells enriched from blood (not recorded which). The CDR3 protein is CASSPGGAPTQYF. The CDR3 DNA is TGCGCCAGCAGCCCGGGGGGCGCGCCTACGCAGTATTTT.